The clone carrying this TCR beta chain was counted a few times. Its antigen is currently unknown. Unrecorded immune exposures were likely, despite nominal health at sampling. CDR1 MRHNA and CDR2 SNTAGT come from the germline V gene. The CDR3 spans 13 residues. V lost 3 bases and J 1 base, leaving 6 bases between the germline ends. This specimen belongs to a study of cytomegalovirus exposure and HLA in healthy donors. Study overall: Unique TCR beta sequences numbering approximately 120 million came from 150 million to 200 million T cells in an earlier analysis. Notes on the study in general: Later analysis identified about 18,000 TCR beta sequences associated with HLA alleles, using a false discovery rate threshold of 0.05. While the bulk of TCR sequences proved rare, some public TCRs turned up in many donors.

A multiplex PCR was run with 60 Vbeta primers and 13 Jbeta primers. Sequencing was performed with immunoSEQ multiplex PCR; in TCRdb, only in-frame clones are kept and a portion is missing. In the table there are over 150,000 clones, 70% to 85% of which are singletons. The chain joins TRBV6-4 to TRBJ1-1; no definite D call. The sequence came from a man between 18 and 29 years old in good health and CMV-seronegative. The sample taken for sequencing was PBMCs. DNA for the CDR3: TGTGCCAGCAGTGATGGGCCGAACACTGAAGCTTTCTTT. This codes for CASSDGPNTEAFF.